Listed below are T cell receptor beta chains from one sample, sequenced in a study of T-cell reconstitution after alpha-beta-depleted transplantation in children. MiXCR, applied by TCRdb to the PCR reads, yields one record per CDR3 protein. The data show about 300,000 distinct CDR3 sequences, almost 8% seen once. The sequencing used peripheral blood, collected 360 days after TCRalphabeta/CD19-depleted stem cell transplant. These receptors all stem from a female patient between 2 and 15 years old who had a stem cell transplant for Fanconi anemia, so the T cells may come from the graft donor. The CDR3 runs from the conserved cysteine through the conserved F or W. Clone size is given for some rows only: seen once, a few or many times, or a class if the clone is expanded.

v_gene: TRBV24-1
abundance: many
j_gene: TRBJ2-3
CDR3aa: CATGAGGTDTQYF

v_gene: TRBV11-2
abundance: many
j_gene: TRBJ2-4
CDR3aa: CASGLEVRGRSNNKNIQYF

v_gene: TRBV6-5
abundance: many
j_gene: TRBJ2-5
CDR3aa: CASSYSNPGQGPKETQYF

v_gene: TRBV7-2
abundance: many
j_gene: TRBJ2-1
CDR3aa: CASSSSGTGWGEQFF

v_gene: TRBV28
abundance: few
j_gene: TRBJ2-7
CDR3aa: CASSLVTEQYF

v_gene: TRBV9
abundance: many
j_gene: TRBJ2-3
CDR3aa: CASSVELAEHSSTDTQYF

v_gene: TRBV27
abundance: few
j_gene: TRBJ1-4
CDR3aa: CASSKLAGGGEKLFF

v_gene: TRBV25-1
abundance: many
j_gene: TRBJ2-1
CDR3aa: CASSLLRGGPHEQFF

v_gene: TRBV3-1
abundance: many
j_gene: TRBJ2-1
CDR3aa: CASSQERSGTYNEQFF

v_gene: TRBV18
abundance: NA
j_gene: TRBJ2-5
CDR3aa: CASSPQKTQYF

v_gene: TRBV7-9
abundance: NA
j_gene: TRBJ2-3
CDR3aa: CASSSGGGSQDTQYF

v_gene: TRBV29-1
abundance: many
j_gene: TRBJ1-3
CDR3aa: CSAMKAGVNTIYF

v_gene: TRBV5-1
abundance: few
j_gene: TRBJ2-5
CDR3aa: CASSYRQGRFMETQYF

v_gene: TRBV25-1
abundance: many
j_gene: TRBJ2-1
CDR3aa: CASSLLGNYNEQFF

v_gene: TRBV7-8
abundance: NA
j_gene: NA
CDR3aa: CGSSLAQGWNEQYF

v_gene: TRBV28
abundance: many
j_gene: TRBJ1-4
CDR3aa: CASSFREKLFF

v_gene: TRBV11-2
abundance: many
j_gene: TRBJ2-3
CDR3aa: CASTIRTTDTQYF

v_gene: TRBV5-1
abundance: NA
j_gene: TRBJ2-1
CDR3aa: CASSYGTRAYNEQFF

v_gene: TRBV19
abundance: NA
j_gene: TRBJ2-1
CDR3aa: CASSILIADLYNEQFF

v_gene: TRBV5-1
abundance: few
j_gene: TRBJ2-4
CDR3aa: CASSLVEGSNIQYF

v_gene: TRBV2
abundance: NA
j_gene: TRBJ2-4
CDR3aa: CASSFLAGGGNIQYF

v_gene: TRBV4-1
abundance: many
j_gene: TRBJ2-1
CDR3aa: CASSQDPGGSSYNEQFF

v_gene: TRBV4-2
abundance: many
j_gene: TRBJ2-2
CDR3aa: CASSQFGRVATGELFF

v_gene: TRBV12-3/TRBV12-4
abundance: NA
j_gene: TRBJ1-5
CDR3aa: CASSGNQGQPQHF

v_gene: TRBV7-6
abundance: NA
j_gene: TRBJ2-7
CDR3aa: CASSPRPGAYEQYF

v_gene: TRBV6-1
abundance: few
j_gene: TRBJ2-1
CDR3aa: CASSGLAGSENEQFF

v_gene: TRBV7-2
abundance: few
j_gene: TRBJ2-6
CDR3aa: CASGGTGANVLTF

v_gene: TRBV12-3/TRBV12-4
abundance: many
j_gene: TRBJ2-3
CDR3aa: CASGPVTDTQYF

v_gene: TRBV5-1
abundance: NA
j_gene: TRBJ1-1
CDR3aa: CASSWGTEGEAFF

v_gene: TRBV4-2
abundance: many
j_gene: TRBJ2-2
CDR3aa: CASSQDGTGELFF

v_gene: TRBV2
abundance: many
j_gene: TRBJ2-6
CDR3aa: CASSYSPSGANVLTF

v_gene: TRBV20-1
abundance: NA
j_gene: TRBJ1-1
CDR3aa: CSASGGAQNTEAFF

v_gene: TRBV25-1
abundance: many
j_gene: TRBJ2-2
CDR3aa: CASSTGERGELFF

v_gene: TRBV20-1
abundance: many
j_gene: TRBJ2-7
CDR3aa: CSASVVLTSGRYEQYF

v_gene: TRBV27
abundance: many
j_gene: TRBJ2-4
CDR3aa: CASSSGAGRAKNIQYF

v_gene: TRBV12-3/TRBV12-4
abundance: many
j_gene: TRBJ2-6
CDR3aa: CASRVTGANVLTF

v_gene: TRBV28
abundance: many
j_gene: TRBJ2-7
CDR3aa: CAISDGLSYSYEQYF

v_gene: TRBV2
abundance: few
j_gene: TRBJ1-2
CDR3aa: CASSGGGAAYGYTF

v_gene: TRBV20-1
abundance: few
j_gene: TRBJ1-6
CDR3aa: CSARERQSSYNSPLHF

v_gene: TRBV19
abundance: many
j_gene: TRBJ2-3
CDR3aa: CASSLGGTTDTQYF

v_gene: TRBV20-1
abundance: many
j_gene: TRBJ1-2
CDR3aa: CSALATSNYGYTF

v_gene: TRBV3-1
abundance: few
j_gene: TRBJ1-2
CDR3aa: CASSPPGQGVHGYTF

v_gene: TRBV2
abundance: few
j_gene: TRBJ2-3
CDR3aa: CASSMDRGGTDTQYF

v_gene: TRBV6-2/TRBV6-3
abundance: NA
j_gene: TRBJ1-2
CDR3aa: CASSYSTVHSYGYTF

v_gene: TRBV6-1
abundance: NA
j_gene: TRBJ1-2
CDR3aa: CASSDAFDSGYTF

v_gene: TRBV10-3
abundance: many
j_gene: TRBJ2-7
CDR3aa: CAISESGVTTKGYEQYF

v_gene: TRBV12-3/TRBV12-4
abundance: many
j_gene: TRBJ2-6
CDR3aa: CASSFGGNVLTF

v_gene: TRBV18
abundance: NA
j_gene: TRBJ1-1
CDR3aa: CASSPSPGTGVEAFF

v_gene: TRBV12-3/TRBV12-4
abundance: many
j_gene: TRBJ2-1
CDR3aa: CASSFVVGFSPNEQFF

v_gene: TRBV5-1
abundance: many
j_gene: TRBJ2-7
CDR3aa: CASSLEGRSSYEQYF

v_gene: TRBV12-3/TRBV12-4
abundance: many
j_gene: TRBJ1-5
CDR3aa: CASSSLAQGWNQPQHF

v_gene: TRBV29-1
abundance: many
j_gene: TRBJ1-3
CDR3aa: CSVEPQLGNTIYF

v_gene: TRBV12-3/TRBV12-4
abundance: few
j_gene: TRBJ1-2
CDR3aa: CASSSHQTGGTGYTF

v_gene: TRBV20-1
abundance: few
j_gene: TRBJ2-5
CDR3aa: CSARVGGGPLSYQETQYF

v_gene: TRBV28
abundance: many
j_gene: TRBJ1-4
CDR3aa: CASSVRTGGREKLFF

v_gene: TRBV6-1
abundance: many
j_gene: TRBJ1-2
CDR3aa: CASSVLTGPDGYTF

v_gene: TRBV2
abundance: NA
j_gene: TRBJ1-4
CDR3aa: CASRTAFNEKLFF

v_gene: TRBV10-1
abundance: many
j_gene: TRBJ2-1
CDR3aa: CASSDFVGPRDEQFF